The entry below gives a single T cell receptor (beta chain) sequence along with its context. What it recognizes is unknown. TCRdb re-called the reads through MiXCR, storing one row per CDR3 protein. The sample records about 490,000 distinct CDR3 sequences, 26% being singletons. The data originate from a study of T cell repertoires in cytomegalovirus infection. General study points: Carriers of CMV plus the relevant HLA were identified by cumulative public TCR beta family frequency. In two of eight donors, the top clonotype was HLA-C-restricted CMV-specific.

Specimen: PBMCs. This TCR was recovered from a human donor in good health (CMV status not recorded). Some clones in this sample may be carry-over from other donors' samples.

The DNA of the CDR3 is TGTGCCAGCAGTTACTCGAGACATGGCGGCACAGATACGCAGTATTTT. It translates to CASSYSRHGGTDTQYF. This chain links TRBV6-2 or TRBV6-3 with TRBJ2-3, with D uncertain. The germline V and J ends were trimmed by 0 bases and 1 base, with 11 bases remaining between them. Per germline, CDR1 MNHEY and CDR2 SVGEGT. CDR3 size: 16 residues.